Listed below are T cell receptor beta chains from one sample, sequenced in a study of Ad26.COV2.S vaccination and SARS-CoV-2 variants. Measured with immunoSEQ multiplex PCR; TCRdb has only the in-frame clones, and not every one. The table shows more than 300,000 clones, with 86% occurring only once. The sequencing here drew on peripheral blood, taken in a trial of Ad26.COV2.S vaccine versus placebo. These receptors came from a person between 18 and 65 years old who received the Ad26.COV2.S COVID-19 vaccine or a placebo. CDR3s include the opening cysteine and the closing phenylalanine or tryptophan. Each record gives: clone size, D gene, CDR3 length, V gene, J gene, CDR3 DNA, CDR3 protein. D genes are given only for firm matches. Rows give clone size only sometimes, using once, few, many, or a class for an expanded clone.

clone size: -; D gene: TRBD1; CDR3 length: 16; V gene: TRBV5-6; J gene: TRBJ2-5; CDR3 DNA: TGTGCCAGCAGCCCGGAACGGACAGGGAATCAAGAGACCCAGTACTTC; CDR3 protein: CASSPERTGNQETQYF
clone size: -; D gene: TRBD1; CDR3 length: 16; V gene: TRBV19; J gene: TRBJ2-7; CDR3 DNA: TGTGCCAGTAGTACACTCTATTGGGACAGGCCCTACGAGCAGTACTTC; CDR3 protein: CASSTLYWDRPYEQYF
clone size: -; D gene: -; CDR3 length: 17; V gene: TRBV18; J gene: TRBJ1-2; CDR3 DNA: TGTGCCAGCTCACCAGACCCCGGGCAGGGACCTAACTATGGCTACACCTTC; CDR3 protein: CASSPDPGQGPNYGYTF
clone size: -; D gene: -; CDR3 length: 12; V gene: TRBV7-9; J gene: TRBJ1-6; CDR3 DNA: TGTGCCAGCAGCTCTGGGGGAGGGGCCCTCCACTTT; CDR3 protein: CASSSGGGALHF
clone size: few; D gene: -; CDR3 length: 14; V gene: TRBV11-3; J gene: TRBJ2-1; CDR3 DNA: TGTGCCAGCAGCTTTGGACTGACTTACAATGAGCAGTTCTTC; CDR3 protein: CASSFGLTYNEQFF
clone size: -; D gene: -; CDR3 length: 12; V gene: TRBV27; J gene: TRBJ2-7; CDR3 DNA: TGTGCCAGCAGTCGTTGGGGCTTTGAGCAGTACTTC; CDR3 protein: CASSRWGFEQYF
clone size: once; D gene: -; CDR3 length: 13; V gene: TRBV6-5; J gene: TRBJ1-1; CDR3 DNA: TGTGCCAGCAAAATGGACCCGAACACTGAAGCTTTCTTT; CDR3 protein: CASKMDPNTEAFF
clone size: -; D gene: -; CDR3 length: 14; V gene: TRBV18; J gene: TRBJ2-5; CDR3 DNA: TGTGCCAGCTCACCGGGGGGTGCCCAAGAGACCCAGTACTTC; CDR3 protein: CASSPGGAQETQYF
clone size: -; D gene: TRBD1; CDR3 length: 15; V gene: TRBV19; J gene: TRBJ1-4; CDR3 DNA: TGTGCCAGTAGGACAGGGGGCATCGGTAATGAAAAACTGTTTTTT; CDR3 protein: CASRTGGIGNEKLFF
clone size: -; D gene: -; CDR3 length: 15; V gene: TRBV29-1; J gene: TRBJ1-1; CDR3 DNA: TGCAGCGTCACTAAGAACAGGGTAGTAAACACTGAAGCTTTCTTT; CDR3 protein: CSVTKNRVVNTEAFF
clone size: -; D gene: -; CDR3 length: 15; V gene: TRBV3-1/TRBV3-2; J gene: TRBJ2-5; CDR3 DNA: TGTGCCAGCAGCCGAGGACTGTATCTACAAGAGACCCAGTACTTC; CDR3 protein: CASSRGLYLQETQYF
clone size: -; D gene: -; CDR3 length: 17; V gene: TRBV6-1; J gene: TRBJ1-3; CDR3 DNA: TGTGCCAGCAGTGTAAGTCTTGGACGGATCTCTGGAAACACCATATATTTT; CDR3 protein: CASSVSLGRISGNTIYF
clone size: -; D gene: -; CDR3 length: 12; V gene: TRBV2; J gene: TRBJ1-1; CDR3 DNA: TGTGCCACCGCGGGGCAGAACACTGAAGCTTTCTTT; CDR3 protein: CATAGQNTEAFF
clone size: -; D gene: -; CDR3 length: 13; V gene: TRBV6-1; J gene: TRBJ2-7; CDR3 DNA: TGTGCCAGCAGTGAAAATCCCTCCTACGAGCAGTACTTC; CDR3 protein: CASSENPSYEQYF
clone size: -; D gene: -; CDR3 length: 13; V gene: TRBV12-1; J gene: TRBJ1-1; CDR3 DNA: TGTGCCAGCAGCCCCCCCCTGAACACTGAAGCTTTCTTT; CDR3 protein: CASSPPLNTEAFF
clone size: -; D gene: TRBD1; CDR3 length: 17; V gene: TRBV7-7; J gene: TRBJ2-7; CDR3 DNA: TGTGCCAGCAGCCGACTCGTGGGGGACAGGGTCTCCTACGAGCAGTACTTC; CDR3 protein: CASSRLVGDRVSYEQYF
clone size: -; D gene: TRBD1; CDR3 length: 16; V gene: TRBV25-1; J gene: TRBJ1-4; CDR3 DNA: TGTGCCAGCAGTCTCGGGACAGGCGCAAACAATGAAAAACTGTTTTTT; CDR3 protein: CASSLGTGANNEKLFF
clone size: -; D gene: -; CDR3 length: 16; V gene: TRBV3-1/TRBV3-2; J gene: TRBJ1-3; CDR3 DNA: TGTGCCAGCAGCGGGCCGAAAGCGAACTCTGGAAACACCATATATTTT; CDR3 protein: CASSGPKANSGNTIYF
clone size: -; D gene: -; CDR3 length: 19; V gene: TRBV19; J gene: TRBJ2-2; CDR3 DNA: TGTGCCAGTAGTATTCATGGTTTGTGGCAGGGCACGAACACCGGGGAGCTGTTTTTT; CDR3 protein: CASSIHGLWQGTNTGELFF
clone size: -; D gene: -; CDR3 length: 15; V gene: TRBV4-1; J gene: TRBJ1-3; CDR3 DNA: TGCGCCAGCAGCCAACGATACTTCTCTGGAAACACCATATATTTT; CDR3 protein: CASSQRYFSGNTIYF
clone size: -; D gene: -; CDR3 length: 18; V gene: TRBV27; J gene: TRBJ2-2; CDR3 DNA: TGTGCCAGCAGTTTACGGAACCTAGGGACAACGAACACCGGGGAGCTGTTTTTT; CDR3 protein: CASSLRNLGTTNTGELFF
clone size: -; D gene: -; CDR3 length: 13; V gene: TRBV3-1/TRBV3-2; J gene: TRBJ2-7; CDR3 DNA: TGTGCCAGCAGCCCGGACCCTTACTACGAGCAGTACTTC; CDR3 protein: CASSPDPYYEQYF
clone size: -; D gene: TRBD1; CDR3 length: 14; V gene: TRBV6-6; J gene: TRBJ1-4; CDR3 DNA: TGTGCCAGCACCGCGACAGGGGGTAATGAAAAACTGTTTTTT; CDR3 protein: CASTATGGNEKLFF
clone size: -; D gene: -; CDR3 length: 19; V gene: TRBV11-2; J gene: TRBJ2-7; CDR3 DNA: TGTGCCAGCAGCTCCTCCCGTGGGAATAGGGAAATCCTCTTGTACGAGCAGTACTTC; CDR3 protein: CASSSSRGNREILLYEQYF
clone size: -; D gene: -; CDR3 length: 12; V gene: TRBV10-3; J gene: TRBJ1-2; CDR3 DNA: TGTGCCAGCCGGAGGAATAACTATGGCTACACCTTC; CDR3 protein: CASRRNNYGYTF
clone size: -; D gene: -; CDR3 length: 17; V gene: TRBV25-1; J gene: TRBJ1-2; CDR3 DNA: TGTGCCAGCAGTGGGCAATCGAGAGAGGGCCGCTGGTCTGGCTACACCTTC; CDR3 protein: CASSGQSREGRWSGYTF
clone size: -; D gene: -; CDR3 length: 13; V gene: TRBV11-1; J gene: TRBJ1-3; CDR3 DNA: TGTGCCAGCAGCCCAAGGTCCCGAGGCACCATATATTTT; CDR3 protein: CASSPRSRGTIYF
clone size: -; D gene: -; CDR3 length: 14; V gene: TRBV3-1/TRBV3-2; J gene: TRBJ1-1; CDR3 DNA: TGTGCCAGCAGCCATCATAGGGGGAACACTGAAGCTTTCTTT; CDR3 protein: CASSHHRGNTEAFF
clone size: -; D gene: -; CDR3 length: 11; V gene: TRBV20-1; J gene: TRBJ1-2; CDR3 DNA: TGCAGTGCTGCCCTTAATCATGGCTACACCTTC; CDR3 protein: CSAALNHGYTF
clone size: -; D gene: -; CDR3 length: 15; V gene: TRBV9; J gene: TRBJ2-1; CDR3 DNA: TGTGCCAGCAGCGTAGAGACATCCCACCTCAATGAGCAGTTCTTC; CDR3 protein: CASSVETSHLNEQFF
clone size: -; D gene: -; CDR3 length: 13; V gene: TRBV10-2; J gene: TRBJ2-3; CDR3 DNA: TGCGCCAGCAGTTCAGTGGACGTACGGACGCAGTATTTT; CDR3 protein: CASSSVDVRTQYF
clone size: -; D gene: TRBD2; CDR3 length: 19; V gene: TRBV9; J gene: TRBJ2-1; CDR3 DNA: TGTGCCAGCAGCGTAGGAGGTCTAGCGGGGGCGGTCTCCTACAATGAGCAGTTCTTC; CDR3 protein: CASSVGGLAGAVSYNEQFF
clone size: -; D gene: TRBD1; CDR3 length: 15; V gene: TRBV19; J gene: TRBJ1-4; CDR3 DNA: TGTGCCAGTAGGACCTACAGGGGAGGGAATGAAAAACTGTTTTTT; CDR3 protein: CASRTYRGGNEKLFF
clone size: few; D gene: -; CDR3 length: 13; V gene: TRBV6-5; J gene: TRBJ1-1; CDR3 DNA: TGTGCCAGCCAGGGCACCAAGAACACTGAAGCTTTCTTT; CDR3 protein: CASQGTKNTEAFF
clone size: -; D gene: TRBD1; CDR3 length: 13; V gene: TRBV2; J gene: TRBJ1-2; CDR3 DNA: TGTGCCAGCAGGACAGGGGGCTGGGATGGCTACACCTTC; CDR3 protein: CASRTGGWDGYTF
clone size: -; D gene: -; CDR3 length: 15; V gene: TRBV18; J gene: TRBJ2-7; CDR3 DNA: TGTGCCGGGACCCTAGATTGGGGGTTAGGTGGGGAGCAGTACTTC; CDR3 protein: CAGTLDWGLGGEQYF
clone size: -; D gene: -; CDR3 length: 13; V gene: TRBV5-1; J gene: TRBJ2-7; CDR3 DNA: TGCGCCAGCAGCTTCAAGGGGGAGGGCGAGCAGTACTTC; CDR3 protein: CASSFKGEGEQYF
clone size: -; D gene: TRBD1; CDR3 length: 18; V gene: TRBV4-1; J gene: TRBJ2-3; CDR3 DNA: TGCGCCAGCAGCCAAGATCCTACCCGGGACAGGGTTTCAGATACGCAGTATTTT; CDR3 protein: CASSQDPTRDRVSDTQYF
clone size: -; D gene: -; CDR3 length: 13; V gene: TRBV18; J gene: TRBJ2-7; CDR3 DNA: TGTGCCAGCTCACCACCGTCTCGACTAGGGCAGTACTTC; CDR3 protein: CASSPPSRLGQYF
clone size: -; D gene: -; CDR3 length: 15; V gene: TRBV5-6; J gene: TRBJ2-2; CDR3 DNA: TGTGCCAGCAGCTCCTTGGGGGTGAACACCGGGGAGCTGTTTTTT; CDR3 protein: CASSSLGVNTGELFF
clone size: -; D gene: -; CDR3 length: 16; V gene: TRBV18; J gene: TRBJ1-4; CDR3 DNA: TGTGCCAGCTCCCGTGACATATCCTCCAAGGTGGTAAAACTGTTTTTT; CDR3 protein: CASSRDISSKVVKLFF
clone size: -; D gene: TRBD1; CDR3 length: 14; V gene: TRBV5-1; J gene: TRBJ1-1; CDR3 DNA: TGCGCCAGCAGCACGGGACAGCTGAACACTGAAGCTTTCTTT; CDR3 protein: CASSTGQLNTEAFF
clone size: many; D gene: TRBD1; CDR3 length: 14; V gene: TRBV5-4; J gene: TRBJ1-2; CDR3 DNA: TGTGCCAGCAGCTCAGGGGGCGCGGGCTATGGCTACACCTTC; CDR3 protein: CASSSGGAGYGYTF
clone size: -; D gene: -; CDR3 length: 17; V gene: TRBV4-1; J gene: TRBJ2-6; CDR3 DNA: TGCGCCAGCAGCCAAGATCAAGTGGCCTCTGAGGCCAACGTCCTGACTTTC; CDR3 protein: CASSQDQVASEANVLTF
clone size: -; D gene: -; CDR3 length: 13; V gene: TRBV5-4; J gene: TRBJ2-5; CDR3 DNA: TGTGCCAGCAGCTTTCGGGACCAAGAGACCCAGTACTTC; CDR3 protein: CASSFRDQETQYF
clone size: -; D gene: TRBD1; CDR3 length: 14; V gene: TRBV29-1; J gene: TRBJ2-5; CDR3 DNA: TGCAGCGTTGGGGGACAGGGGGCGTTGGAGACCCAGTACTTC; CDR3 protein: CSVGGQGALETQYF
clone size: -; D gene: TRBD2; CDR3 length: 17; V gene: TRBV7-2; J gene: TRBJ2-5; CDR3 DNA: TGTGCCAGCAGCTTATCCGGGACTAGCGGGGGGGCAAAGACCCAGTACTTC; CDR3 protein: CASSLSGTSGGAKTQYF
clone size: -; D gene: -; CDR3 length: 14; V gene: TRBV6-1; J gene: TRBJ1-1; CDR3 DNA: TGTGCCAGCAGTGAAATATCGGGGGCCACTGAAGCTTTCTTT; CDR3 protein: CASSEISGATEAFF
clone size: once; D gene: -; CDR3 length: 14; V gene: TRBV10-3; J gene: TRBJ1-2; CDR3 DNA: TGTGCCATCAGGTTGGACAGACTCTCCTATGGCTACACCTTC; CDR3 protein: CAIRLDRLSYGYTF
clone size: -; D gene: -; CDR3 length: 16; V gene: TRBV19; J gene: TRBJ2-7; CDR3 DNA: TGTGCCAGTAGTATTGAGGGGGGCAGATACTCCTACGAGCAGTACTTC; CDR3 protein: CASSIEGGRYSYEQYF